What follows are 8 T cell receptor beta chains derived from one specimen sequenced in a study of T cells in localized non-small cell lung cancer. Using immunoSEQ multiplex PCR, the repertoire was profiled, and TCRdb retains in-frame clones only, with some absent. The repertoire holds some 2,700 clones, with more than 25% as singletons. Here the sequenced sample was normal lung tissue next to the tumor, taken before any cancer treatment. These receptors all stem from a female donor older than 55 with stage I squamous cell lung carcinoma.

In this sample, this clone is medium-sized. The chain is built from TRBV11-3 and TRBJ2-5; 9 bases are shared with TRBD1. Germline CDR1 is SGHNT and CDR2 is YENEEA. The CDR3 totals 20 residues. With V trimmed by 1 base and J by 4 bases, 19 bases remained unmatched. The CDR3: CASSLVFVDRGQEIRETQYF. CDR3 DNA: TGTGCCAGCAGCTTAGTCTTTGTGGACAGGGGACAGGAAATCCGAGAGACCCAGTACTTC.

The rearrangement links TRBV5-1 to TRBJ2-2, with D possibly TRBD1 on 6 matching bases. The V end was cut by 0 bases, the J end by 1 base, with 7 bases between. Germline V CDR1 and CDR2: SGHRS, YFSETQ. There are 15 residues in the CDR3. CDR3 sequence reads: CASSLGTENTGELFF. In DNA form, the CDR3 reads TGCGCCAGCAGCTTGGGGACAGAGAACACCGGGGAGCTGTTTTTT.

This chain links TRBV19 with TRBJ2-3, with 7 bases aligning to TRBD2. Germline V gene lookup returns CDR1 LNHDA and CDR2 SQIVND (reference sequence). The CDR3 sequence is 16 residues long. The trim removed 6 bases at V and 6 bases at J, leaving 15 bases unmatched. The DNA for the CDR3 is TGTGCCAGTAGCCCTTTAGGGGAGGGCCCCACTGATACGCAGTATTTT. Translating it yields CASSPLGEGPTDTQYF. Together with reference TRBV19 and TRBJ2-3, the CDR3 gives the full variable domain: DGGITQSPKYLFRKEGQNVTLSCEQNLNHDAMYWYRQDPGQGLRLIYYSQIVNDFQKGDIAEGYSVSREKKESFPLTVTSAQKNPTAFYLCASSPLGEGPTDTQYFGPGTRLTVL.

The chain has TRBV18 and TRBJ1-2; TRBD1 might be the D (5 bases). Looked up from germline, CDR1 is KGHSH and CDR2 is LQKENI. Trimming removed 2 bases at V and 2 bases at J, with 15 bases between. CDR3 length equals 16 residues. CDR3 residues: CASSPGQGLPNYGYTF. As DNA, the CDR3 is TGTGCCAGCTCACCAGGGCAGGGTCTCCCCAACTATGGCTACACCTTC.

By share, this clone counts as medium-sized. J is TRBJ1-1 and V is TRBV4-1, with a possible D match to TRBD1 (5 bases). The V gene's germline CDR1 is MGHRA and CDR2 YSYEKL. Trimming took off 2 bases at V and 5 bases at J, with 18 bases between the two ends. This CDR3 has 16 residues. The CDR3 DNA is TGCGCCAGCAGCCAACCTCTGGTGACAGTTTGGACTGAAGCTTTCTTT. Translation gives CASSQPLVTVWTEAFF.

This clone was seen a few times. The V and J genes are TRBV18 and TRBJ1-3; 8 nucleotides align to TRBD1. J lost 0 bases, V lost 2 bases, and 6 bases had no gene match. Germline-derived CDR1 and CDR2 are KGHSH and LQKENI. The CDR3 length is 17 residues. The CDR3 DNA is TGTGCCAGCTCACCAAGGACAGGGATCCTCTCTGGAAACACCATATATTTT. Translating it yields CASSPRTGILSGNTIYF.

Turning to this clone: Mismatch with germline at one junction end may stem from a read error. Here the CDR3 reads CACRPNSGANVLTF. CDR3 sequence (DNA): TGCGCCTGCAGACCGAACTCTGGGGCCAACGTCCTGACTTTC. This chain links TRBV10-2 with TRBJ2-6; D gene uncertain. The CDR3 totals 14 residues. Germline CDR1 and CDR2: WSHSY and SAAADI.

This clone turned up a few times. This chain links TRBV6-8 with TRBJ1-2; no clear D gene. The V and J ends lost 2 bases and 8 bases respectively, with 12 bases between them. The CDR3 runs 13 residues. Germline CDR1 MNHGY, CDR2 SAAAGT. The CDR3 DNA is TGTGCCAGCAGTTACGAAGCCCAACAAGGCTACACCTTC. Translated, it gives CASSYEAQQGYTF.